The source of this T cell receptor beta chain is a study of T-cell reconstitution after alpha-beta-depleted transplantation in children. Trimming left V 4 bases short and J 7 bases short, with 11 bases between. The CDR3 runs 14 residues. The library targeted TCRbeta and was prepared with unique molecular identifiers. MiXCR, applied by TCRdb to the PCR reads, yields one record per CDR3 protein. The data show 450,000 to 600,000 distinct CDR3 sequences, around a third seen once. A few counts support this clonotype. V is TRBV12-3 or TRBV12-4 and J is TRBJ1-6, with D perhaps TRBD1 (5 bases). The sequence derives from a human donor who donated a stem cell graft to a child with aplastic anemia. Sequences were derived from PBMCs from the stem cell graft donor, sampled from the stem cell graft. DNA for the CDR3: TGTGCCAGCAGTTCACCGGGACCGAATTCACCCCTCCACTTT. Translation: CASSSPGPNSPLHF.